The sequence of this T cell receptor beta chain was determined in a study of cytomegalovirus exposure and HLA in healthy donors. Researchers ran the PCR with 60 Vbeta and 13 Jbeta primers. The data were produced by immunoSEQ multiplex PCR, yet TCRdb's version contains in-frame clones alone and is incomplete. The sample lists approximately 170,000 clones; approximately 59% were seen once. The CDR3 has 14 residues. Per the germline V gene, CDR1 is MNHNS and CDR2 is SASEGT. V trimming: 6 bases; J trimming: 6 bases; junction bases outside the gene matches: 6. Remarks on this clone: The target antigen is unknown.

Findings and caveats of the study: According to a later analysis, donors in an Asian-associated ancestry cluster reportedly had fewer N-insertions than the approximately 620-donor mean. Being productive about 87% or about 30% of the time was typical of most TCR beta V segments in an earlier analysis. It was in a later analysis that TCR association rates were seen to vary by HLA locus, highest for DRB1 and lowest for HLA-C.

The source is a middle-aged man in good health and CMV-seronegative. The rearrangement links TRBV6-1 to TRBJ2-1; 9 bases align to TRBD2. Sequencing input: PBMCs. The CDR3 reads CASRGSGRSNEQFF. The CDR3 DNA is TGTGCCAGCAGAGGGAGCGGGAGGAGCAATGAGCAGTTCTTC.